A single sample gave rise to the 10 T cell receptor beta chains below, sequenced in a study of T-cell memory formation after mild COVID-19. Each CDR3 protein is one row after TCRdb ran MiXCR on the 5' RACE reads. The repertoire holds roughly 410,000 distinct CDR3 sequences, less than 25% seen once, with 8.8% in the top ten. Sequenced: PBMCs or a T cell subset sorted from them (not recorded which). The receptors stem from an adult woman who had mild COVID-19 (a few samples of this study predate the infection). Cell type and time point are not known.

This clonotype turned up a few times. The genes are TRBV25-1 and TRBJ1-2, with D perhaps matching TRBD1 (5 bases). CDR1 MGHDK and CDR2 SYGVNS come from the germline V gene. Trimming left V 8 bases short and J 5 bases short, with 18 bases between. The CDR3 totals 14 residues. CDR3: CASSRDGLAYGYTF. The CDR3 DNA reads TGTGCCAGCTCCCGGGACGGCCTGGCTTATGGCTACACCTTC.

The chain recombines TRBV7-6 with TRBJ2-1; unclear D gene. Looked up from germline, CDR1 is SGHVS and CDR2 is FNYEAQ. CDR3 size: 12 residues. Trimming left V 6 bases short and J 10 bases short, with 13 bases between. In DNA, the CDR3 is TGTGCCAGCAGTTACCCTGGCAGCGAGCAGTTCTTC. This encodes CASSYPGSEQFF.

This clonotype was seen more than once but under ten times. The rearrangement joins TRBV7-3 to TRBJ2-2; D remains ambiguous. Trimming cost V 3 bases and J 8 bases, with 10 bases left between them. The V gene's germline CDR1 is SGHTA and CDR2 FQGTGA. There are 13 residues in the CDR3. The CDR3: CASSFHQFGELFF. The CDR3 DNA reads as TGTGCCAGCAGCTTCCACCAATTTGGGGAGCTGTTTTTT.

The J gene is TRBJ1-2, the V gene TRBV29-1, with D uncertain. Trimming took off 3 bases at V and 2 bases at J, with 10 bases between the two ends. CDR3 size: 13 residues. CDR1 is SQVTM and CDR2 is ANQGSEA in the germline V gene. The CDR3 is CSVDEPANYGYTF. The CDR3 bases are TGCAGCGTTGACGAACCCGCGAACTATGGCTACACCTTC.

This clonotype turned up a few times. The J gene is TRBJ2-1, the V gene TRBV3-1; D may be TRBD2 (6 bases). CDR3 length equals 16 residues. Germline-derived CDR1 and CDR2 are LGHDT and YNNKEL (reference sequence). The V end lost 0 bases, the J end lost 7 bases, and 16 bases lay between the germline ends. CDR3 residues: CASSQDPPSARNEQFF. CDR3 nucleotide sequence: TGTGCCAGCAGCCAAGATCCTCCTAGCGCGAGGAATGAGCAGTTCTTC.

The chain has TRBV19 and TRBJ2-1; D is tentatively TRBD1 or TRBD2 (6 bases each). This CDR3 contains 16 residues. V shed 3 bases and J shed 9 bases, with 21 bases lying between them. The germline gives CDR1 LNHDA, CDR2 SQIVND (reference sequence). The CDR3 nucleotides read TGTGCCAGTAGTATGGGGGGCCCCTCTGGGGCGGGTGAGCAGTTCTTC. This sequence encodes CASSMGGPSGAGEQFF.

This chain links TRBV30 with TRBJ2-7; 10 bases map to TRBD1. The CDR3 extends over 15 amino acids. The trim removed 0 bases at V and 2 bases at J, leaving 4 bases unmatched. Germline V CDR1 and CDR2: GTSNPN, SVGIG (reference sequence). The chain's CDR3 is CAWSVAGQGPYEQYF. The CDR3 nucleotides are TGTGCCTGGAGTGTTGCGGGACAGGGGCCCTACGAGCAGTACTTC.

This clonotype showed up just a few times. J is TRBJ2-3 and V is TRBV4-2; TRBD2 matches at 10 bases. The trim removed 1 base at V and 6 bases at J, leaving 7 bases unmatched. The CDR3 has 16 residues. The germline V gene encodes CDR1 LGHNA and CDR2 YNFKEQ. In DNA, the CDR3 is TGTGCCAGCAGCCAAGCGGGACTAGCGAGCGGGGATACGCAGTATTTT. This encodes CASSQAGLASGDTQYF.

This clonotype has only a few counts. The V gene is TRBV4-3, the J gene TRBJ2-1, with 13 bases lining up with TRBD2. Losses at the gene ends were 2 bases for V and 4 bases for J; bases not matched to a gene: 8. Germline CDR1 reads LGHNA; CDR2 reads YSLEER. CDR3 length: 18 residues. CDR3 nucleotides: TGCGCCAGCAGCCAAAAGAGGGCGGGACTAGCGGGGTACAATGAGCAGTTCTTC. It encodes CASSQKRAGLAGYNEQFF.

The CDR3 region is CASSLVGSEQYF. The CDR3 DNA follows: TGTGCCAGCAGCTTAGTAGGATCCGAGCAGTACTTC. The rearrangement joins TRBV7-6 to TRBJ2-7, with no clear D. The CDR3 covers 12 residues. Looked up from germline, CDR1 is SGHVS and CDR2 is FNYEAQ. V was shortened by 1 base and J by 6 bases, with 7 bases between the two germline ends.